These 7 T cell receptor beta chains were all obtained from the same sample, sequenced in a study of technical replicates of blood from a handful of donors. The data were produced by immunoSEQ multiplex PCR, yet TCRdb's version contains in-frame clones alone and is incomplete. The top ten hold around 0.43% of the sample, which has some 83,000 clones, 93% seen once. What was sequenced was T cells isolated from PBMCs. Receptors were obtained from a human donor in good health.

Regarding this clone: The sample contains more than one DNA sequence encoding this CDR3. The chain has TRBV19 and TRBJ1-2, with 7 bases matching TRBD1. V lost 1 base to trimming and J lost 4 bases; unmatched junction nucleotides: 0. This CDR3 comprises 13 residues. Germline CDR1 is LNHDA and CDR2 is SQIVND (reference sequence). CDR3 nucleotide sequence: TGTGCCAGTAGTATAGGACAGGGCTATGGCTACACCTTC. This translates into CASSIGQGYGYTF.

The V gene is TRBV11-2, the J gene TRBJ2-5; 12 bases map to TRBD2. Trimming removed 1 base from V and 5 bases from J; junction bases left unmatched: 5. Germline V gene data show CDR1 as SGHAT and CDR2 as FQNNGV. The CDR3 consists of 16 residues. The DNA for the CDR3 is TGTGCCAGCAGCTTAGTACTAGCGGGAGGAAGGGAGACCCAGTACTTC. As protein: CASSLVLAGGRETQYF.

The chain combines TRBV27 with TRBJ2-1; TRBD1 agrees at 7 bases. The length of the CDR3 is 15 residues. Germline-derived CDR1 and CDR2 are MNHEY and SMNVEV (reference sequence). With V trimmed by 2 bases and J by 2 bases, 3 bases remained unmatched. In DNA form, the CDR3 reads TGTGCCAGCAGTTTAGGGCAGGGGGCCTACAATGAGCAGTTCTTC. This gives the protein CASSLGQGAYNEQFF.

The chain recombines TRBV6-1 with TRBJ1-3; D gene uncertain. The CDR3 is 12 amino acids. Germline V gene data show CDR1 as MNHNS and CDR2 as SASEGT. V was pared by 8 bases and J by 2 bases, with 7 bases between. This CDR3 is CASHTAGNTIYF. CDR3 nucleotides: TGTGCCAGCCATACTGCTGGAAACACCATATATTTT.

This clone was counted a single time. The chain couples TRBV4-2 to TRBJ2-7, with D unresolved. Per the germline V gene, CDR1 is LGHNA and CDR2 is YNFKEQ. This CDR3 is built from 12 residues. Trimming removed 4 bases at V and 4 bases at J, with 8 bases between. The CDR3 bases are TGTGCCAGCAGCCTCGATACTTACGAGCAGTACTTC. Encoded protein: CASSLDTYEQYF.

The chain links TRBV4-2 to TRBJ1-1, with D tentatively TRBD1 (6 bases). V was cut by 0 bases and J by 4 bases, with 12 bases left in between. The CDR3 covers 15 residues. CDR1 and CDR2 from the germline V gene are LGHNA and YNFKEQ. CDR3 in DNA: TGTGCCAGCAGCCAAGAGTCAGGGGAAAGCACTGAAGCTTTCTTT. It translates to CASSQESGESTEAFF.

The chain has TRBV7-8 and TRBJ2-1; maybe TRBD1 (5 bases). V was cut by 4 bases and J by 7 bases, with 8 bases left in between. CDR3 length: 12 amino acids. The V gene's germline CDR1 is SGHVS and CDR2 FQNEAQ. The CDR3 here is CASSSRVNEQFF. CDR3 coding DNA: TGTGCCAGCAGCTCCAGGGTTAATGAGCAGTTCTTC.